These 5 T cell receptor beta chains originate from one sample sequenced in a study of Tregs in tolerant kidney transplant recipients. Sequencing used immunoSEQ multiplex PCR; TCRdb keeps in-frame clones, though not all of them. The top ten clones hold 0.34% of a sample with about 110,000 clones, nearly 90% of them seen once. The starting material was CD4+ T cells from blood, obtained before the transplant. Source of these receptors: a human donor who received a combined kidney and bone marrow transplant.

The chain carries TRBV5-6 and TRBJ2-7, with a tentative D call TRBD1 (5 bases). Trimming pared 0 bases from V and 3 bases from J, leaving 10 bases between. Germline CDR1 reads SGHDT; CDR2 reads YYEEEE. This CDR3 comprises 14 residues. This chain's CDR3 is CASSLADRLYEQYF. As DNA, the CDR3 is TGTGCCAGCAGCTTGGCCGACAGACTCTACGAGCAGTACTTC.

The rearrangement uses TRBV7-2 and TRBJ1-5; the D is unclear. Germline V gene sequence: CDR1 SGHTA, CDR2 FQGNSA. The length of the CDR3 is 13 residues. V lost 5 bases, J lost 3 bases, and 8 bases lay in between. CDR3 nucleotide sequence: TGTGCCAGCAGCCCAAAATCCAATCAGCCCCAGCATTTT. Translation: CASSPKSNQPQHF.

J is TRBJ2-3 and V is TRBV5-1; D possibly corresponds to TRBD1 (6 bases). V gave up 1 base and J gave up 6 bases, with 12 bases separating them. The CDR3 loop spans 14 amino acids. Germline CDR1 is SGHRS and CDR2 is YFSETQ. For the CDR3, the DNA is TGCGCCAGCAGCTTGCAGGCAGGGGAGGATACGCAGTATTTT. Amino acid sequence: CASSLQAGEDTQYF.

The rearrangement joins TRBV2 to TRBJ2-1; D may be TRBD2 (6 bases). Germline V lookup: CDR1 SNHLY, CDR2 FYNNEI. The CDR3 has 13 amino acids. V lost 10 bases and J 9 bases, leaving 19 bases between the germline ends. The CDR3 sequence: CATKAGSDLEQFF. As DNA, the CDR3 is TGTGCCACCAAGGCGGGGTCCGACCTTGAGCAGTTCTTC.

This chain links TRBV18 with TRBJ2-1, with 7 positions matching TRBD1. CDR3 size: 15 residues. The V gene end was trimmed by 6 bases and the J gene end by 6 bases; junction bases not matched to a gene: 11. Germline-derived CDR1 and CDR2 are KGHSH and LQKENI. As DNA, the CDR3 is TGTGCCAGCTCCCTGACAGGGCCCCCTGGCAATGAGCAGTTCTTC. Translation: CASSLTGPPGNEQFF.